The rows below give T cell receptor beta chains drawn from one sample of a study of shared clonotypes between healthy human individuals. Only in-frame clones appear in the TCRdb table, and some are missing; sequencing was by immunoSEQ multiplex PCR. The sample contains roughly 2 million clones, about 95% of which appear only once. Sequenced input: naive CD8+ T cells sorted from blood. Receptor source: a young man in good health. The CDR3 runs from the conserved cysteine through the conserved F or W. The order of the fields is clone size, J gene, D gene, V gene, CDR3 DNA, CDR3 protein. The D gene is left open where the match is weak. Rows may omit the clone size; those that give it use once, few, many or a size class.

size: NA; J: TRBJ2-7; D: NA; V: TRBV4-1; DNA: TGCGCCAGCAGCCAATCGCTCTCCTACGAGCAGTACTTC; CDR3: CASSQSLSYEQYF
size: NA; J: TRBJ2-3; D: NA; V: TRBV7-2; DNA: TGTGCCAGAACAGATACGCAGTATTTT; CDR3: CARTDTQYF
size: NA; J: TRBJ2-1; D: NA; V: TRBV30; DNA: TGTGCCTGGAGTGTAGGCCCGGAGACACAGTTCTTC; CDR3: CAWSVGPETQFF
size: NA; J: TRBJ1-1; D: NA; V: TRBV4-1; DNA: TGCGCCAGCAGCCAAGAATTCCTTACAGGAAACACTGAAGCTTTCTTT; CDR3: CASSQEFLTGNTEAFF
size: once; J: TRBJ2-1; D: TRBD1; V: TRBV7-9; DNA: TGTGCCAGCAGCTCCCGACAGGGGGAGCAGTTCTTC; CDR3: CASSSRQGEQFF
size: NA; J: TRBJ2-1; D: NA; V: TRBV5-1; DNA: TGCGCCGGCAAATACTGTAAGCTCCAGTTCTTC; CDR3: CAGKYCKLQFF
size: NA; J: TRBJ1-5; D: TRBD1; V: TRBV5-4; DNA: TGTGCCAGCAGCGTAGGGGGCATGGGCAATCAGCCCCAGCATTTT; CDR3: CASSVGGMGNQPQHF
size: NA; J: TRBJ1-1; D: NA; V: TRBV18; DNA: TGTGCCAGCTCACCCAACGGGAGGGAAGCTTTCTTT; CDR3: CASSPNGREAFF
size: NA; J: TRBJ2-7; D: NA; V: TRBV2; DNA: TGTGCCAGCGGGGGGCCAAGCTCCTACGAGCAGTACTTC; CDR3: CASGGPSSYEQYF
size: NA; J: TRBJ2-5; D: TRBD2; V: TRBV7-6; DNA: TGTGCCAGCAGCTACGGACTAGCGGGAGTGGAGACCCAGTACTTC; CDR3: CASSYGLAGVETQYF
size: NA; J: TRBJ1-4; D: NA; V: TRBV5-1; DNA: TGCGCCAGCAATCACCAAGACTCGAACGCAACTAATGAAAAACTGTTTTTT; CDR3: CASNHQDSNATNEKLFF
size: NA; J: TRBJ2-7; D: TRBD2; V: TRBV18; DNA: TGTGCCAGCTCACCGTCTATAGCGGGAGGGCCAGGAGAGCAGTACTTC; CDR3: CASSPSIAGGPGEQYF
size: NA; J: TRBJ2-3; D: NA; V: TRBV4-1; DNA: TGCGCCAGCAGCCGGACCTCGAGCACAGATACGCAGTATTTT; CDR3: CASSRTSSTDTQYF
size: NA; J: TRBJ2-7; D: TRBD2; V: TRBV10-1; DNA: TGCGCCAGCAGTGAGTCAAGGCGGGAGGGCACCTACGAGCAGTACTTC; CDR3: CASSESRREGTYEQYF
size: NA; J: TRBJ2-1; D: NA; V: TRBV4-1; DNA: TGCGCCAGCAGCCAAGTTAACACACACAATGAGCAGTTCTTC; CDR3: CASSQVNTHNEQFF
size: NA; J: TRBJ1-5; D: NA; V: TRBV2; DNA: TGTGCCAGCAACCTAGGGGGGAATCAGCCCCAGCATTTT; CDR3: CASNLGGNQPQHF
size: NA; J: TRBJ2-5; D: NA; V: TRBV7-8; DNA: TGTGCCAGCAGCTTAGCGAGGACAAGACACCAAGAGACCCAGTACTTC; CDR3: CASSLARTRHQETQYF
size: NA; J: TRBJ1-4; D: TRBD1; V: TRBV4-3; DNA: TGCGCCAGCAGCCAAGCTTGGCAGGGGGGTGAAAAACTGTTTTTT; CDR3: CASSQAWQGGEKLFF
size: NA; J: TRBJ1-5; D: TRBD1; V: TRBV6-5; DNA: TGTGCCAGCAGTTACCAAGGGGGCTCTCAGCCCCAGCATTTT; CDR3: CASSYQGGSQPQHF
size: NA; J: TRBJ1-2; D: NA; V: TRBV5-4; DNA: TGTGCCAGCAGCTTGGAACAGGGAACCTATGGCTACACCTTC; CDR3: CASSLEQGTYGYTF
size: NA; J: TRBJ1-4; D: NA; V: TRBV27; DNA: TGTGCCAGCACCCAAATGGGGTCCAATGAAAAACTGTTTTTT; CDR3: CASTQMGSNEKLFF
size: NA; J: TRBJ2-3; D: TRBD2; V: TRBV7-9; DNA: TGTGCCAGCAGCTTAGTACTAGCGGGGAGCACAGATACGCAGTATTTT; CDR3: CASSLVLAGSTDTQYF
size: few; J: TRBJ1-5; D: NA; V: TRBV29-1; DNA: TGCAGCGTCCAGGCAGGGGCTCAGCCCCAGCATTTT; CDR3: CSVQAGAQPQHF
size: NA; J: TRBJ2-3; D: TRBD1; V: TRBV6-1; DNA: TGTGCCAGCAGTGACCGGGACAGGGGAGAAATGGCAGATACGCAGTATTTT; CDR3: CASSDRDRGEMADTQYF
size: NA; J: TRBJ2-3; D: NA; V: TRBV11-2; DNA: TGTGCCAGCAGCCTGGATTTACGCTTCGCAGATACGCAGTATTTT; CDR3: CASSLDLRFADTQYF
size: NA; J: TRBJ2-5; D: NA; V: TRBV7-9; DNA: TGTGCCAGCAGCTTGGACGGGCTTATGGAGACCCAGTACTTC; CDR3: CASSLDGLMETQYF
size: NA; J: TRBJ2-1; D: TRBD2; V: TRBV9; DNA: TGTGCCAGCAGCCCTCCGGGGGGGCGCAATGAGCAGTTCTTC; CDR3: CASSPPGGRNEQFF
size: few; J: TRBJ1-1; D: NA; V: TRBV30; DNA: TGTGCCTGGAAGGGACTCTCTGATTACACTGAAGCTTTCTTT; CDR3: CAWKGLSDYTEAFF
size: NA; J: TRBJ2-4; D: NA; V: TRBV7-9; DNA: TGTGCCAGCAGCTTGTCCATTGGGCTAGAGGGTGACATTCAGTACTTC; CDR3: CASSLSIGLEGDIQYF
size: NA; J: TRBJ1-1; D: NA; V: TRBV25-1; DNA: TGTGCCTCAGGGAAGGGCGGGCCTGAAGCTTTCTTT; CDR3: CASGKGGPEAFF
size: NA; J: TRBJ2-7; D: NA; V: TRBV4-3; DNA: TGCGCCAGCAGTCCGGGGATCACCTACGAGCAGTACTTC; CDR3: CASSPGITYEQYF
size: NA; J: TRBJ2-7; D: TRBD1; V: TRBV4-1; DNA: TGCGCCAGCAGCCATTTGGGACAGTACTACGAGCAGTACTTC; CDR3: CASSHLGQYYEQYF
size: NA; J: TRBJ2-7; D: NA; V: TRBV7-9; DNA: TGTGCCAGCAGCTTCGGGACTCAGGGAACCTACGAGCAGTACTTC; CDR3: CASSFGTQGTYEQYF
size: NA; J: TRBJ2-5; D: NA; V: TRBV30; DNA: TGTGCCTGGAGTGTATTGGGCCAAGAGACCCAGTACTTC; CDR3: CAWSVLGQETQYF
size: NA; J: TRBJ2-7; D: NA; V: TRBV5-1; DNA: TGCGCCAGCAGCTTGGACTGGAGTTACGAGCAGTACTTC; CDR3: CASSLDWSYEQYF
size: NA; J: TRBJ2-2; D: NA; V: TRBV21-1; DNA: TGTGCCAGCAGGCTCCAACGGGAGCATTTTAGTGCCGGGGAGCTGTTTTTT; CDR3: CASRLQREHFSAGELFF
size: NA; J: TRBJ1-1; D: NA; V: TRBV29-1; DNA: TGCAGCGTTGATGCGGGGACTGAAGCTTTCTTT; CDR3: CSVDAGTEAFF
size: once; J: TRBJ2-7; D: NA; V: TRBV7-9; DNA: TGTGCCAGCAGCTCCATGGCCGGCGGGCTTTACGAGCAGTACTTC; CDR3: CASSSMAGGLYEQYF
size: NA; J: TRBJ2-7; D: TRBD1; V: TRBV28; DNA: TGTGCCAGCAGTTGGACAGGGGTTACCTACGAGCAGTACTTC; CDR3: CASSWTGVTYEQYF
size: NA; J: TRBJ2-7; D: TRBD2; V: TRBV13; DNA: TGTGCCAGCAGCTTAAGCCGACTAGCTGCGAGCTCCTACGAGCAGTACTTC; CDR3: CASSLSRLAASSYEQYF